This T cell receptor beta chain was recovered during a study of T cell repertoires in cytomegalovirus infection. Overall study: HLA-C-restricted CMV epitopes, recently identified, and well-studied HLA-B-restricted ones were used by the study. Public TCR beta signatures marked donors with CMV infection and the matching HLA.

Whole-study results and caveats: HLA-C-restricted CMV clonotypes gave the most frequent clonotype in two of eight donors.

Each CDR3 protein is one row after TCRdb ran MiXCR on the reads. Among roughly 500,000 distinct CDR3 sequences listed, roughly 43% were seen once. Remarks on this clonotype: Its antigen is currently unknown.

V lost 0 bases to trimming and J lost 2 bases, with 5 bases between them. The CDR3 is 13 residues long. Germline V gene sequence: CDR1 SGHRS, CDR2 YFSETQ. The clonotype was recovered from a human donor in good health (CMV status not recorded). Some clones in this sample may be carry-over from other donors' samples. The gene calls are TRBV5-1 and TRBJ1-2, with D unresolved. The sample consisted of cultured PBMCs, taken from culture after CMV antigen stimulation. Here the CDR3 DNA reads TGCGCCAGCAGCTTGGAAATGAACTATGGCTACACCTTC. This encodes CASSLEMNYGYTF.